This T cell receptor (beta chain) was recovered during a study of CD8 T cells in ankylosing spondylitis. This clonotype was detected ten times or more. TCRdb reprocessed the 5' RACE reads via MiXCR and lists one record per CDR3 protein. This repertoire shows fewer than 250,000 distinct CDR3 sequences, roughly 25% found once; its top ten account for 5% to 8%. The junction had 12 bases not matched to a gene; V was cut back by 6 bases and J by 6 bases. This CDR3 has 14 amino acids. In germline, CDR1 is DFQATT, CDR2 SNEGSKA (reference sequence). The chain combines TRBV20-1 with TRBJ1-2; 8 bases are a match to TRBD1. This TCR was recovered from a male donor with ankylosing spondylitis or in good health (not recorded which). Sequencing was performed on blood, either unsorted or a sorted T cell fraction (not recorded which). CDR3 sequence: CSATIGPGGDGYTF. The CDR3 coding sequence is TGCAGTGCCACAATAGGTCCAGGGGGCGATGGCTACACCTTC.